This T cell receptor (beta chain) was observed in a study of graft-versus-host responses after intestinal transplantation. Study-wide context: Every recipient had anti-thymocyte globulin induction and 2 to 4 years of tacrolimus plus steroids. General observations from the study: Declines in HvG clones occurring early post-transplant were associated with peak circulating GvH clone levels.

The germline CDR1 and CDR2 sequences are SGHNT and YYREEE (reference sequence). The CDR3 covers 13 residues. V gave up 5 bases and J gave up 3 bases, with 12 bases separating them. Measured with immunoSEQ multiplex PCR; TCRdb has only the in-frame clones, and not every one. The profile covers roughly 97,000 clones, with roughly 91% appearing a single time and roughly 0.2% taken by the ten largest. About this clone itself: Its antigen is undetermined.

This receptor was identified in a human donor who was the organ donor for an intestinal transplant. The material sequenced was unstimulated CD4+ T cells sorted from spleen or lymph node cells, taken before transplant. The rearrangement joins TRBV5-4 to TRBJ2-7; tentative D call: TRBD2 (6 bases). The CDR3 region has the DNA TGTGCCAGCAGTCGGGACTCTAACTACGAGCAGTACTTC. Translation: CASSRDSNYEQYF.